The 3 T cell receptor beta chains below were found in one sample sequenced in a study of long-term antiretroviral therapy in people with HIV. Survey-level immunoSEQ v3.0 assays were run. The method was immunoSEQ multiplex PCR; TCRdb's version includes in-frame clones alone and lacks a portion of them. The sample lists around 23,000 clones, approximately 80% occurring once. The starting material was unsorted PBMCs, obtained 0.5 years before starting antiretroviral therapy. The receptor set was obtained from a man aged 35-49 years with HIV.

The rearrangement joins TRBV5-1 to TRBJ2-5; 10 bases are shared with TRBD1. Germline values: CDR1 SGHRS, CDR2 YFSETQ. V dropped 4 bases and J dropped 4; count of bases not matched to a gene: 7. The CDR3 runs 15 residues. CDR3 in DNA: TGCGCCAGCAGCCCGACAGGGGGCTGGATAGAGACCCAGTACTTC. Translated, it gives CASSPTGGWIETQYF.

This chain links TRBV7-3 with TRBJ2-1, with 8 bases fitting TRBD2. V dropped 4 bases and J dropped 1; count of bases not matched to a gene: 6. Germline CDR1 SGHTA, CDR2 FQGTGA. This CDR3 is 16 amino acids long. Written as DNA, the CDR3 is TGTGCCAGCAGCTCTTCCGGGGGGGCGTCCTACAATGAGCAGTTCTTC. Protein: CASSSSGGASYNEQFF. Combining the CDR3 with reference TRBV7-3 and TRBJ2-1 gives the whole variable domain GAGVSQTPSNKVTEKGKYVELRCDPISGHTALYWYRQSLGQGPEFLIYFQGTGAADDSGLPNDRFFAVRPEGSVSTLKIQRTERGDSAVYLCASSSSGGASYNEQFFGPGTRLTVL.

The chain carries TRBV7-8 and TRBJ1-4; possibly TRBD1 for D (6 bases). The CDR3 contains 16 residues. Germline CDR1 SGHVS, CDR2 FQNEAQ. The germline V and J ends were trimmed by 1 base and 0 bases, with 9 bases remaining between them. CDR3 sequence: CASSLGRTATNEKLFF. The CDR3 nucleotides are TGTGCCAGCAGCTTAGGCCGGACAGCAACTAATGAAAAACTGTTTTTT.